What follows are 20 T cell receptor beta chains derived from one specimen sequenced in a study of blood T cell repertoires in COVID-19 (dated by TCRdb to about 2020). The library was obtained by the immunoSEQ multiplex PCR assay. The clones in this table, taken by TCRdb from immuneACCESS, are in-frame only. Not every clone is retained; where verified, under half of the shortfall comes from an unresolved V gene, and the cause of the rest is unknown. This sample holds 140,000 or so clones; approximately 85% were observed only once. 1.5% to 2% of the sample rests with the top ten. The source material was peripheral blood. The receptors shown here come from a man between 65 and 85 years old with acute or convalescent COVID-19.

The V and J genes are TRBV19 and TRBJ2-1, with TRBD2 matching 10 bases. Germline-derived CDR1 and CDR2 are LNHDA and SQIVND (reference sequence). The CDR3 totals 13 residues. The trim removed 10 bases at V and 6 bases at J, leaving 6 bases unmatched. CDR3 sequence: CATSSGRGNEQFF. CDR3 DNA sequence: TGTGCCACCTCTAGCGGGAGAGGCAATGAGCAGTTCTTC.

The genes are TRBV19 and TRBJ2-4; 10 positions agree with TRBD2. This CDR3 spans 15 amino acids. Germline V gives CDR1 LNHDA, CDR2 SQIVND (reference sequence). The ends lost 10 bases at V and 0 bases at J; junction bases unmatched: 6. DNA for the CDR3: TGTGCCACCAGCGGACTAGCGGTAGCCAAAAACATTCAGTACTTC. Protein sequence: CATSGLAVAKNIQYF.

The chain recombines TRBV5-8 with TRBJ1-6; D unresolved. Trimming cost V 6 bases and J 7 bases, with 17 bases left between them. The germline V gene has CDR1 SGHTS and CDR2 YDEGEE. The CDR3 contains 15 residues. The CDR3 DNA reads as TGTGCCAGCACTCAGGAGAGCGGACTAAATTCACCCCTCCACTTT. Encoded protein: CASTQESGLNSPLHF.

The chain combines TRBV27 with TRBJ2-5; 8 bases line up with TRBD1. The CDR3 has 14 residues. CDR1 and CDR2 (germline): MNHEY, SMNVEV (reference sequence). V was pared by 10 bases and J by 2 bases, with 9 bases of the junction left unmatched. CDR3 DNA sequence: TGTGCCATATCGAGGAACAGGGGGCAAGAGACCCAGTACTTC. Translation: CAISRNRGQETQYF.

The J gene is TRBJ1-1, the V gene TRBV6-2 or TRBV6-3, with 9 bases aligning to TRBD1. The J segment lost 7 bases and the V segment lost 5 bases, leaving 11 bases of the junction unmatched. The CDR3 is 15 amino acids. Germline V gene data show CDR1 as MNHEY and CDR2 as SVGEGT. CDR3 sequence reads: CASSNRGRLTIEAFF. The CDR3 bases are TGTGCCAGCAGTAACAGGGGGCGCCTGACTATTGAAGCTTTCTTT.

The chain has TRBV5-1 and TRBJ2-7; 7 bases line up with TRBD1. The CDR3 consists of 13 residues. The germline V gene has CDR1 SGHRS and CDR2 YFSETQ. Unmatched junction bases numbered 2, after V lost 1 base and J lost 4 bases. The CDR3 is CASSLLGQYEQYF. In DNA form, the CDR3 reads TGCGCCAGCAGCTTGCTGGGACAGTACGAGCAGTACTTC.

This rearrangement joins TRBV2 to TRBJ2-3, with 10 bases aligning to TRBD2. Germline assignment: CDR1 SNHLY and CDR2 FYNNEI. This CDR3 has 13 amino acids. J lost 6 bases, V lost 5 bases, and 2 bases had no gene match. CDR3 protein: CASSSGGGDTQYF. The CDR3, as DNA: TGTGCCAGCAGTAGCGGGGGGGGCGATACGCAGTATTTT.

The chain combines TRBV18 with TRBJ1-4; 8 nucleotides match TRBD1. The germline V gene has CDR1 KGHSH and CDR2 LQKENI. The CDR3 is 16 residues long. V was clipped by 3 bases and J by 8 bases; unmatched bases: 11. The CDR3 DNA follows: TGTGCCAGCTCACCCACCGGGACAGGAGGGGAGGAAAAACTGTTTTTT. Protein: CASSPTGTGGEEKLFF.

There are a few counts of this clone. The rearrangement uses TRBV18 and TRBJ2-5; D may be TRBD2 (6 bases). The length of the CDR3 is 14 residues. The V gene's germline CDR1 is KGHSH and CDR2 LQKENI. Trimming cost V 2 bases and J 3 bases, with 10 bases left between them. CDR3 loop: CASSPSRGKETQYF. In DNA, the CDR3 is TGTGCCAGCTCACCATCACGCGGGAAAGAGACCCAGTACTTC.

This chain joins TRBV3-1 (or the pseudogene TRBV3-2) and TRBJ2-1; the D gene is possibly TRBD2 (6 bases). Germline loops: CDR1 LGHDT, CDR2 YNNKEL (reference sequence). The CDR3 totals 15 residues. Trimming stripped 2 bases from V and 7 bases from J, with 15 bases between. CDR3 sequence (DNA): TGTGCCAGCAGCCAAACGGGAGAAGCGCGGAATGAGCAGTTCTTC. Encoded protein: CASSQTGEARNEQFF.

This clone is a singleton in its sample. The chain uses TRBV5-4 and TRBJ1-3, with TRBD1 identical over 9 bases. Germline CDR1 and CDR2: SGHNT and YYREEE (reference sequence). Unmatched junction bases numbered 7, after V lost 2 bases and J lost 4 bases. The CDR3 loop spans 16 amino acids. CDR3 residues: CASSLRTGGAGNTIYF. The CDR3, as DNA: TGTGCCAGCAGCTTAAGAACAGGGGGCGCCGGAAACACCATATATTTT.

CDR3 in amino acids: CASSPNRVFQETQYF. In DNA, the CDR3 is TGTGCCAGCAGCCCAAACCGGGTTTTTCAAGAGACCCAGTACTTC. J is TRBJ2-5 and V is TRBV7-3; D ambiguous. This CDR3 contains 15 residues. With 5 bases removed from V and 2 bases from J, the gap between germline ends came to 15 bases. CDR1 and CDR2 (germline): SGHTA, FQGTGA.

V and J are TRBV3-1 (or the pseudogene TRBV3-2) and TRBJ1-2; 7 positions match TRBD1. Trimming at V came to 4 bases and at J to 3 bases, leaving 2 bases not matched to a gene. The CDR3 loop spans 13 amino acids. Germline V gene data show CDR1 as LGHDT and CDR2 as YNNKEL (reference sequence). In DNA, the CDR3 is TGTGCCAGCAGCCGGGACAGTGACTATGGCTACACCTTC. Translation gives CASSRDSDYGYTF.

This chain joins TRBV27 and TRBJ2-1; 12 bases are a match to TRBD2. This CDR3 contains 15 residues. The germline gives CDR1 MNHEY, CDR2 SMNVEV (reference sequence). V lost 5 bases and J lost 6; bases outside the gene matches: 5. The CDR3 sequence: CASSAWTSGINEQFF. As DNA, the CDR3 is TGTGCCAGCAGTGCATGGACTAGCGGGATCAATGAGCAGTTCTTC.

The rearrangement uses TRBV7-8 and TRBJ1-2; 10 positions agree with TRBD1. After removal of 5 bases from V and 7 bases from J, the junction contained 7 bases not matched to a gene. Germline V CDR1 and CDR2: SGHVS, FQNEAQ. CDR3 length: 14 residues. CDR3 amino acids: CASSTTGGAGGYTF. The CDR3 coding sequence is TGTGCCAGCAGCACGACAGGGGGCGCCGGTGGCTACACCTTC.

This chain joins TRBV28 and TRBJ2-4; the D gene is possibly TRBD2 (6 bases). This CDR3 region has 13 residues. Between the trimmed V and J ends, which lost 7 bases and 5 bases, there was a span of 12 bases. CDR1 is MDHEN, CDR2 SYDVKM, per germline. DNA of the CDR3: TGTGCCAGCAAGGAGGGTGTCGAAAACATTCAGTACTTC. This sequence encodes CASKEGVENIQYF. Full variable domain (rest looked up from reference TRBV28 and TRBJ2-4): DVKVTQSSRYLVKRTGEKVFLECVQDMDHENMFWYRQDPGLGLRLIYFSYDVKMKEKGDIPEGYSVSREKKERFSLILESASTNQTSMYLCASKEGVENIQYFGAGTRLSVL.

V usage is TRBV5-1 and J usage is TRBJ1-4, with D maybe TRBD1 (5 bases). Germline loops: CDR1 SGHRS, CDR2 YFSETQ. Trimming took off 0 bases at V and 8 bases at J, with 8 bases between the two ends. The CDR3 has 13 amino acids. Here the CDR3 DNA reads TGCGCCAGCAGCTTGGGTGACAGAGAAAAACTGTTTTTT. It yields the protein CASSLGDREKLFF.

The CDR3 coding sequence is TGTGCCAGCAGCTTTTACCCGGACAGTTCGTACAATGAGCAGTTCTTC. Amino acid sequence: CASSFYPDSSYNEQFF. This chain links TRBV5-5 with TRBJ2-1; D is possibly TRBD1 (6 bases). V gave up 2 bases and J gave up 4 bases, with 16 bases separating them. This CDR3 has 16 amino acids. Germline V gives CDR1 SGHKS, CDR2 YYEKEE (reference sequence).

V is TRBV25-1 and J is TRBJ1-4; no clear D. Trimming took off 1 base at V and 8 bases at J, with 14 bases between the two ends. The CDR3 is made up of 15 amino acids. Germline CDR1 and CDR2: MGHDK and SYGVNS. The CDR3 reads CASSEWEGPGEKLFF. The CDR3 region has the DNA TGTGCCAGCAGTGAATGGGAAGGACCGGGAGAAAAACTGTTTTTT.

The chain has TRBV19 and TRBJ2-3; 7 bases map to TRBD2. Germline-derived CDR1 and CDR2 are LNHDA and SQIVND (reference sequence). J gave up 4 bases and V 3 bases, and 10 bases lay outside the gene matches. The CDR3 is 16 residues long. CDR3 sequence (DNA): TGTGCCAGTAGTATCTCCCCCGGAGCGGGGTCAGATACGCAGTATTTT. Protein sequence: CASSISPGAGSDTQYF.